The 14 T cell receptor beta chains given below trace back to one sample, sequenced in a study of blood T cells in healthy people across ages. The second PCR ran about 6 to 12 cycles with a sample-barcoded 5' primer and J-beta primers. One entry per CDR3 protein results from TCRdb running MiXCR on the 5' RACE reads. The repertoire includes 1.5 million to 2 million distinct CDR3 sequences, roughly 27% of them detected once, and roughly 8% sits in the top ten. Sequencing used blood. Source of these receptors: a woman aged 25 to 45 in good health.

CDR3 residues: CATGLGNYGYTF. CDR3 sequence (DNA): TGTGCCACCGGGTTGGGGAACTATGGCTACACCTTC. The J gene is TRBJ1-2, the V gene TRBV6-5; D gene unclear. This CDR3 is 12 amino acids long. Between the trimmed V and J ends, which lost 10 bases and 2 bases, there was a span of 11 bases. Looked up from germline, CDR1 is MNHEY and CDR2 is SVGAGI.

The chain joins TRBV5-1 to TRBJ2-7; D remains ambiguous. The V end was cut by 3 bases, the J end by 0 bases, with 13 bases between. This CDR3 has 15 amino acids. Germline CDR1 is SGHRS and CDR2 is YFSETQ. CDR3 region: CASSSGGFNSYEQYF. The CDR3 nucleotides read TGCGCCAGCAGCTCGGGCGGATTTAACTCCTACGAGCAGTACTTC.

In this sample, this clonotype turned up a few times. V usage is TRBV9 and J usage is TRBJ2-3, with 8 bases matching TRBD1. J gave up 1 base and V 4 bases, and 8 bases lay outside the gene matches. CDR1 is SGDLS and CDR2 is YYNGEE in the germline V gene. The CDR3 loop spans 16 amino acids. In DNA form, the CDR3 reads TGTGCCAGCAGCCCGAACCCGGGACAGGGCACAGATACGCAGTATTTT. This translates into CASSPNPGQGTDTQYF.

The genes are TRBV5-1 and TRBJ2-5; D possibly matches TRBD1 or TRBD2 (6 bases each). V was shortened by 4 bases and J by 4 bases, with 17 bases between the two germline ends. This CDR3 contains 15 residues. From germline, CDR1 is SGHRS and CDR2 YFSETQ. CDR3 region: CASSPAVGGRETQYF. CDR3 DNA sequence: TGCGCCAGCAGCCCGGCGGTCGGGGGCCGAGAGACCCAGTACTTC.

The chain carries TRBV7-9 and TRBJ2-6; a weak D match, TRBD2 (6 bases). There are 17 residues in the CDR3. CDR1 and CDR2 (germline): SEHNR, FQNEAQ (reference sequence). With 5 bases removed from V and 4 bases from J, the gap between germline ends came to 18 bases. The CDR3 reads CASSARRGGVGANVLTF. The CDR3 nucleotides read TGTGCCAGCAGCGCCCGACGTGGAGGGGTCGGGGCCAACGTCCTGACTTTC.

CDR3 residues: CSGERQGRQETQYF. The CDR3 coding sequence is TGCAGTGGTGAGCGACAGGGGCGACAAGAGACCCAGTACTTC. V and J are TRBV20-1 and TRBJ2-5, with 8 bases fitting TRBD1. The CDR3 is made up of 14 amino acids. V lost 7 bases and J lost 2; bases outside the gene matches: 9. The germline CDR1 and CDR2 sequences are DFQATT and SNEGSKA (reference sequence).

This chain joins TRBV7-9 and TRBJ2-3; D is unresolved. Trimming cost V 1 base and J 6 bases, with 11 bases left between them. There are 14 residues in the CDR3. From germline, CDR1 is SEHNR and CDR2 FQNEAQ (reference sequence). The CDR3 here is CASSLGSRWDTQYF. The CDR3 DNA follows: TGTGCCAGCAGCTTAGGATCGCGTTGGGATACGCAGTATTTT.

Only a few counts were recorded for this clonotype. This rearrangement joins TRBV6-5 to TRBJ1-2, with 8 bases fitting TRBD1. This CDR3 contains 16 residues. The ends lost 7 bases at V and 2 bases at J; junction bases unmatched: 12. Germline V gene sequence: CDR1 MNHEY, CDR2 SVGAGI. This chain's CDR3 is CASTAGRDRRNYGYTF. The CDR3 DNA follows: TGTGCCAGCACCGCGGGGAGGGACAGGCGAAACTATGGCTACACCTTC.

DNA for the CDR3: TGTGCCAGCAGCCAACAAGGGGGTGCTACTAACTATGGCTACACCTTC. The encoded protein is CASSQQGGATNYGYTF. The chain has TRBV7-9 and TRBJ1-2, with D perhaps TRBD1 (6 bases). CDR1 and CDR2 from the germline V gene are SEHNR and FQNEAQ (reference sequence). The CDR3 has 16 residues. The V end lost 5 bases, the J end lost 0 bases, and 16 bases lay between the germline ends.

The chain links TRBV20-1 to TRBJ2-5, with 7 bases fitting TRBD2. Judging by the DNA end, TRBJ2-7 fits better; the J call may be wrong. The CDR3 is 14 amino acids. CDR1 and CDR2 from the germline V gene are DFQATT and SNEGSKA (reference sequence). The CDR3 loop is CSARHLAEGSEQYF. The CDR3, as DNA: TGCAGTGCTAGGCACCTAGCGGAGGGAAGCGAGCAGTACTTC.

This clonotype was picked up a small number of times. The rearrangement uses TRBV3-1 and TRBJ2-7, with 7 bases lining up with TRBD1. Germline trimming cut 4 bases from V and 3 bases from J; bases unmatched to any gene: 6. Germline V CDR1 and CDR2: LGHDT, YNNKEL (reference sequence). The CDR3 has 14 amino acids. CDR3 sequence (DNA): TGTGCCAGCAGCCCGACAGGGATCGTCTACGAGCAGTACTTC. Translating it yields CASSPTGIVYEQYF.

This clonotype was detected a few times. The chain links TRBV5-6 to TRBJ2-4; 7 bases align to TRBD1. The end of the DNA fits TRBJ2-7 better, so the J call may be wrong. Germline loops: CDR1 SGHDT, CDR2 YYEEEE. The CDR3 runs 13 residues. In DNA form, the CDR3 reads TGTGCCAGCAGCTCAAGACAGGGTACCGAGCAGTACTTC. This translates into CASSSRQGTEQYF.

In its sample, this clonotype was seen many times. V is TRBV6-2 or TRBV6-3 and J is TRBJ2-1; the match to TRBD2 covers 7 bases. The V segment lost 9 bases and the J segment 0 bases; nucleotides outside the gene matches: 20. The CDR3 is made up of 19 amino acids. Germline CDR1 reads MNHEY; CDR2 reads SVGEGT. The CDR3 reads CASISRLASRVSSYNEQFF. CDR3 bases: TGTGCCAGTATTTCTCGACTAGCCAGTCGGGTAAGCTCCTACAATGAGCAGTTCTTC.

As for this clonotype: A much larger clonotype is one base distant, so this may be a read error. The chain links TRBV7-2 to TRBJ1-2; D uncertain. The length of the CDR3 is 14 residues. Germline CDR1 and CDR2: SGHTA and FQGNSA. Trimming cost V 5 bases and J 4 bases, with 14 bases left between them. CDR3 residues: CASSLQEAVYGYTF. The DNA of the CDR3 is TGTGCCAGCAGCCTCCAGGAGGCCGTCTATGGCTACACCTTC.